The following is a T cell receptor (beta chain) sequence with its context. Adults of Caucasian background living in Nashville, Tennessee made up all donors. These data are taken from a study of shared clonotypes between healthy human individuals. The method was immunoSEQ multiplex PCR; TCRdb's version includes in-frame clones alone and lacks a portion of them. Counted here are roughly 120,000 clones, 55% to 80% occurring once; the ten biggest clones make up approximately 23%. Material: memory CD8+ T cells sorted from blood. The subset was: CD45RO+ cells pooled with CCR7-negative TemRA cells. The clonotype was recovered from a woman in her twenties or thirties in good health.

The chain's CDR3 is CASSEALSGISGANVLTF. In nucleotides, the CDR3 is TGTGCCAGCAGTGAAGCGTTATCGGGGATCTCTGGGGCCAACGTCCTGACTTTC. The genes are TRBV6-1 and TRBJ2-6, with D possibly TRBD2 on 5 matching bases. Trimming cost V 0 bases and J 0 bases, with 12 bases left between them. The CDR3 is 18 residues long. CDR1 and CDR2 (germline): MNHNS, SASEGT.